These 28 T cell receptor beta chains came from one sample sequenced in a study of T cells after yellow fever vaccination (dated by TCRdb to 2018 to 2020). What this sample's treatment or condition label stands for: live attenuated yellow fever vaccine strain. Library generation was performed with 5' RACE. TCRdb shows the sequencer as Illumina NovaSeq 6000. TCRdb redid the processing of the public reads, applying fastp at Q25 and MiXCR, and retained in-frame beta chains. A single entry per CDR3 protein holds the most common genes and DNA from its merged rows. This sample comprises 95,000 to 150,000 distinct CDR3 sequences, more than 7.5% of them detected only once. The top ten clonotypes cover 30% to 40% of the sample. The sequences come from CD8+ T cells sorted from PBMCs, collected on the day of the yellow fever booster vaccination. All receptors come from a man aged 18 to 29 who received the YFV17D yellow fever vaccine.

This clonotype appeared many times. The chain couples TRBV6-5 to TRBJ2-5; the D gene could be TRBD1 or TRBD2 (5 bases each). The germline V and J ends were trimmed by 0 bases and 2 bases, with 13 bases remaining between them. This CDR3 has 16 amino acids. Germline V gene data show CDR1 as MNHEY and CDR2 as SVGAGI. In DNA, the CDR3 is TGTGCCAGCAGTTACTCGATGGGGGACCAACAAGAGACCCAGTACTTC. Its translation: CASSYSMGDQQETQYF.

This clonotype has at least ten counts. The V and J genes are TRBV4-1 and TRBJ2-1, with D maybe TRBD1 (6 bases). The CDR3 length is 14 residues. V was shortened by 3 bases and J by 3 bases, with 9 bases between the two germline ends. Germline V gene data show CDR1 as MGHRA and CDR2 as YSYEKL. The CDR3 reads CASSQKDSYNEQFF. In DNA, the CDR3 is TGCGCCAGCAGCCAGAAGGACAGCTACAATGAGCAGTTCTTC.

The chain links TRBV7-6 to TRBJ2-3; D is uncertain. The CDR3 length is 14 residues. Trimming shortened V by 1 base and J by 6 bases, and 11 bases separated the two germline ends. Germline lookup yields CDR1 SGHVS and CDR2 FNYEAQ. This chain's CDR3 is CASSLDQSWDTQYF. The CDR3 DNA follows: TGTGCCAGCAGCTTAGACCAGTCATGGGATACGCAGTATTTT.

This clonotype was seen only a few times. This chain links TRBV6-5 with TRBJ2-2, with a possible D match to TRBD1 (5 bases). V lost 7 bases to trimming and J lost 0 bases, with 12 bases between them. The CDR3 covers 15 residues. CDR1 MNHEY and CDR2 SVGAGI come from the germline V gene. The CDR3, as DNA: TGTGCCAGCATCAAGACAGCCGCGAACACCGGGGAGCTGTTTTTT. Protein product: CASIKTAANTGELFF.

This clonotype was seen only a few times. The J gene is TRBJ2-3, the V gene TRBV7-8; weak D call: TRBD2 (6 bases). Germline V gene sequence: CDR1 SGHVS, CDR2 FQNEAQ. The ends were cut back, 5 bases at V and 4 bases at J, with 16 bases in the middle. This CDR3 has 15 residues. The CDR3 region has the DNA TGTGCCAGCAGCCTACCCCGCTGGGGGGCAGATACGCAGTATTTT. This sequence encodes CASSLPRWGADTQYF.

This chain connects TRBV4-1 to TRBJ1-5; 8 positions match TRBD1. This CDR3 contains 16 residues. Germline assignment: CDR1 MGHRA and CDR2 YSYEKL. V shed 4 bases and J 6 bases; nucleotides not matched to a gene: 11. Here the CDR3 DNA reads TGCGCCAGCAGCCGGAACGACAGGGGAGGCGGTCAGCCCCAGCATTTT. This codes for CASSRNDRGGGQPQHF.

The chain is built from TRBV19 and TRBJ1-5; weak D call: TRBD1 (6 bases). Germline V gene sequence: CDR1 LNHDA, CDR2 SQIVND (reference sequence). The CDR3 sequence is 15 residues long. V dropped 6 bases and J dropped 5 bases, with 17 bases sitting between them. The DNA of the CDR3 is TGTGCCAGTAGGCGTCCAGGGGCCCCGGATCAGCCCCAGCATTTT. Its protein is CASRRPGAPDQPQHF. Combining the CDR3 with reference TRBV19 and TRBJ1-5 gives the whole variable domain DGGITQSPKYLFRKEGQNVTLSCEQNLNHDAMYWYRQDPGQGLRLIYYSQIVNDFQKGDIAEGYSVSREKKESFPLTVTSAQKNPTAFYLCASRRPGAPDQPQHFGDGTRLSIL.

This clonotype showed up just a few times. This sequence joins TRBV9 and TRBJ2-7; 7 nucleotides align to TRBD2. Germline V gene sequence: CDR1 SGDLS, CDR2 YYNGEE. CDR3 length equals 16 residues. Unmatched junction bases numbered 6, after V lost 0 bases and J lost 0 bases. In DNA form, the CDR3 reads TGTGCCAGCAGCGTAGGTGAAGCGGGGACCTCCTACGAGCAGTACTTC. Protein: CASSVGEAGTSYEQYF.

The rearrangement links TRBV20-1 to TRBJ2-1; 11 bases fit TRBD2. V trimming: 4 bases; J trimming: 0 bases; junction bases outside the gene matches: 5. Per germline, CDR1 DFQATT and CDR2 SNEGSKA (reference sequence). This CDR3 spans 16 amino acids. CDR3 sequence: CSAIGTSGPSYNEQFF. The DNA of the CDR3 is TGCAGTGCTATTGGGACTAGCGGACCCTCCTACAATGAGCAGTTCTTC.

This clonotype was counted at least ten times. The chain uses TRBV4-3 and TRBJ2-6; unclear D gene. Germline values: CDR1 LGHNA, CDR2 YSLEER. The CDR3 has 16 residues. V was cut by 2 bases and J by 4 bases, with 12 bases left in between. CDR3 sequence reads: CASSQTLWFGANVLTF. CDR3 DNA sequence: TGCGCCAGCAGCCAAACGTTATGGTTCGGGGCCAACGTCCTGACTTTC.

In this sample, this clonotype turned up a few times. CDR3 nucleotides: TGCGCCAGCAGTTCCAGGGCGGTTAGCAATCAGCCCCAGCATTTT. This sequence encodes CASSSRAVSNQPQHF. The rearrangement uses TRBV4-1 and TRBJ1-5, with a tentative D call TRBD1 (5 bases). Deletions cut 6 bases from V and 0 bases from J, with 12 bases between. Germline V gene lookup returns CDR1 MGHRA and CDR2 YSYEKL. The CDR3 is 15 residues long.

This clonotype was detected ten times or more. Written as DNA, the CDR3 is TGTGCCAGCAGCTTCTCCACGGATACGCAGTATTTT. It specifies CASSFSTDTQYF. The genes are TRBV7-6 and TRBJ2-3, with D unclear. Trimming left V 3 bases short and J 6 bases short, with 7 bases between. CDR3 length equals 12 residues. The germline V gene encodes CDR1 SGHVS and CDR2 FNYEAQ.

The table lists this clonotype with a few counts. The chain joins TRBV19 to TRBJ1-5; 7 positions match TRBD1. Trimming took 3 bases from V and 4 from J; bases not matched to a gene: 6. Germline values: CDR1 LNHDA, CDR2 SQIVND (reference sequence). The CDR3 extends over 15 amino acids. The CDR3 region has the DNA TGTGCCAGTAGTATTTCAGGGGGTGCGAATCAGCCCCAGCATTTT. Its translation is CASSISGGANQPQHF.

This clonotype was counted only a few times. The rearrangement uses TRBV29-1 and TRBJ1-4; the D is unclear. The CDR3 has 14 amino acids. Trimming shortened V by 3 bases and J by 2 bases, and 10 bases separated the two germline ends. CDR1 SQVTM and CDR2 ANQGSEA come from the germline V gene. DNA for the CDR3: TGCAGCGTTGATTTATCGGGGACTAATGAAAAACTGTTTTTT. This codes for CSVDLSGTNEKLFF.

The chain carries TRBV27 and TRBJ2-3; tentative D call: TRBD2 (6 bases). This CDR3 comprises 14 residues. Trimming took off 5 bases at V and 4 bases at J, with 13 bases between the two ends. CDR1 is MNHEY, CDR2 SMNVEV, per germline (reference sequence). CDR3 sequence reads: CASSLLTSADTQYF. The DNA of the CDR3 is TGTGCCAGCAGTCTCTTGACTAGTGCAGATACGCAGTATTTT.

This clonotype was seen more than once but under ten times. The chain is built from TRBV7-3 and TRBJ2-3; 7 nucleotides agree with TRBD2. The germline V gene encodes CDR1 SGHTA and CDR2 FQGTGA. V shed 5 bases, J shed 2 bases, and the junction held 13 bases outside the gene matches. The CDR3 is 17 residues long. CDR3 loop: CASSAAFRGVITDTQYF. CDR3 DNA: TGTGCCAGCAGCGCCGCGTTTCGGGGGGTAATCACAGATACGCAGTATTTT.

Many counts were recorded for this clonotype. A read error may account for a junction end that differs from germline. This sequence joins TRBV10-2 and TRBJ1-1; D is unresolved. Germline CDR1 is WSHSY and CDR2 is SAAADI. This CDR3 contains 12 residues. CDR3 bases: TGCGCCAGCGGAGGACTGAACACCGAAGCTTTCTTT. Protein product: CASGGLNTEAFF.

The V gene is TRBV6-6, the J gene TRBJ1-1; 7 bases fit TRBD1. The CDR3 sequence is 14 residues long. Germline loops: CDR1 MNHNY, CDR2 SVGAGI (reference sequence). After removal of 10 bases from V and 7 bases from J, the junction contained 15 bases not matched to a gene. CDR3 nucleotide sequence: TGTGCCACCTCCTCGAGCAGGGGGAAGGTTGAAGCTTTCTTT. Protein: CATSSSRGKVEAFF.

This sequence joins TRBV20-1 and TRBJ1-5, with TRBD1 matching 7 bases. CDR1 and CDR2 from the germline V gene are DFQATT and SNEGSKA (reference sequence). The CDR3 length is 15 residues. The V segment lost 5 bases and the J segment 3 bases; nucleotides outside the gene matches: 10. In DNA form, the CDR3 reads TGCAGTGCTTCACCCACAGGGGAAATCAATCAGCCCCAGCATTTT. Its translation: CSASPTGEINQPQHF.

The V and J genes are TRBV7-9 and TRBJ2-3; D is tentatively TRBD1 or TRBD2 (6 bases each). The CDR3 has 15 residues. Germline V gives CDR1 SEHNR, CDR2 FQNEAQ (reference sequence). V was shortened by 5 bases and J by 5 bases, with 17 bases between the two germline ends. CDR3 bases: TGTGCCAGCAGCAACATCCACGGGGGCGGAGATACGCAGTATTTT. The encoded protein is CASSNIHGGGDTQYF.

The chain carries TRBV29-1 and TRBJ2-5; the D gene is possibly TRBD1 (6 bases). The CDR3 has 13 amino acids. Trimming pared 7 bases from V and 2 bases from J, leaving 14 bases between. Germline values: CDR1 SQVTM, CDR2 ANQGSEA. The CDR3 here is CSARGQGQETQYF. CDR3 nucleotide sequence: TGCAGCGCTCGTGGTCAGGGGCAAGAGACCCAGTACTTC.

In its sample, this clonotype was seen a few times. The CDR3 here is CASRRADTQYF. CDR3 nucleotides: TGTGCCAGTAGACGAGCTGATACGCAGTATTTT. This chain uses TRBV19 with TRBJ2-3; no clear D. CDR1 and CDR2 (germline): LNHDA, SQIVND (reference sequence). V lost 6 bases and J 6 bases, leaving 7 bases between the germline ends. The CDR3 has 11 residues.

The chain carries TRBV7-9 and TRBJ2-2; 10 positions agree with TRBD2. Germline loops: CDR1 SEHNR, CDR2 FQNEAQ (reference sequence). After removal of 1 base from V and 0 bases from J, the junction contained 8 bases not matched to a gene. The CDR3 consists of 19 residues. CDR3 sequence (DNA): TGTGCCAGCAGCTTAGGGCTAGCGGGGGAGACTACGAACACCGGGGAGCTGTTTTTT. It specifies CASSLGLAGETTNTGELFF.

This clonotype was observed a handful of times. The CDR3 here is CASSRLAGGPNNEQFF. The DNA for the CDR3 is TGTGCCAGCAGCCGACTAGCGGGGGGGCCGAACAATGAGCAGTTCTTC. The chain is built from TRBV14 and TRBJ2-1, with 14 bases matching TRBD2. The CDR3 spans 16 residues. V lost 4 bases to trimming and J lost 5 bases; unmatched junction nucleotides: 4. The V gene's germline CDR1 is SGHDN and CDR2 FVKESK. Combining the CDR3 with reference TRBV14 and TRBJ2-1 gives the whole variable domain EAGVTQFPSHSVIEKGQTVTLRCDPISGHDNLYWYRRVMGKEIKFLLHFVKESKQDESGMPNNRFLAERTGGTYSTLKVQPAELEDSGVYFCASSRLAGGPNNEQFFGPGTRLTVL.

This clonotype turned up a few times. The CDR3 sequence: CASSPENTEAFF. CDR3 sequence (DNA): TGTGCCAGCAGCCCAGAGAACACTGAAGCTTTCTTT. V gene TRBV7-9 combines with J gene TRBJ1-1; D is unresolved. V shed 5 bases and J shed 1 base, with 5 bases lying between them. The germline CDR1 and CDR2 sequences are SEHNR and FQNEAQ (reference sequence). The CDR3 is made up of 12 amino acids.

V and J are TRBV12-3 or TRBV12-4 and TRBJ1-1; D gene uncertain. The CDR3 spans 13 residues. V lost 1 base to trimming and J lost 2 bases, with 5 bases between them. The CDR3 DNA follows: TGTGCCAGCAGTTTAGGAATAAACACTGAAGCTTTCTTT. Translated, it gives CASSLGINTEAFF.

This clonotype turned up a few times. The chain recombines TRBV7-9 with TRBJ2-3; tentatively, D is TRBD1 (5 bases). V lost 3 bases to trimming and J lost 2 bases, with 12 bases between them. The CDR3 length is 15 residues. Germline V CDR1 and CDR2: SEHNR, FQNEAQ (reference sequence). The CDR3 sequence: CASSFLQGYTDTQYF. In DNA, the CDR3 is TGTGCCAGCAGCTTCCTCCAGGGATACACAGATACGCAGTATTTT.

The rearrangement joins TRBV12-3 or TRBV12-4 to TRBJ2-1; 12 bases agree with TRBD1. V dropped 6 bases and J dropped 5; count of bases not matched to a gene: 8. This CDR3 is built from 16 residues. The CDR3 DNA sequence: TGTGCCAGCAGCCAAGGGACAGGGGGCGACAACAATGAGCAGTTCTTC. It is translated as CASSQGTGGDNNEQFF.